One and the same sample provided the 9 T cell receptor beta chains below, sequenced in a study of blood T cells in healthy people across ages. It was with a sample-barcoded 5' primer and a J-beta primer mix that a second PCR of roughly 7 to 12 cycles was run. TCRdb analysed the 5' RACE reads with MiXCR anew, one entry per CDR3 protein. In the table there are some 1,800,000 distinct CDR3 sequences, 39% of which are singletons. The specimen sequenced was blood. All receptors derive from a human donor in good health.

The DNA of the CDR3 is TGTGCCAGCAGCCCCCCAAGGGTAGCGGGGCAAGAGACCCAGTACTTC. Its protein is CASSPPRVAGQETQYF. The chain uses TRBV7-2 and TRBJ2-5; 8 nucleotides align to TRBD2. This CDR3 spans 16 amino acids. Unmatched junction bases numbered 10, after V lost 5 bases and J lost 2 bases. The V gene's germline CDR1 is SGHTA and CDR2 FQGNSA.

The chain uses TRBV7-2 and TRBJ1-2; D unresolved. The CDR3 length is 15 residues. The germline V gene encodes CDR1 SGHTA and CDR2 FQGNSA. V dropped 1 base and J dropped 4 bases, with 13 bases sitting between them. CDR3 sequence (DNA): TGTGCCAGCAGCTTAGACGGGAGTCCTGGCTATGGCTACACCTTC. This codes for CASSLDGSPGYGYTF.

The rearrangement links TRBV6-2 or TRBV6-3 to TRBJ2-5, with D unresolved. Judging by the DNA end, TRBJ2-7 fits better; the J call may be wrong. The germline V gene encodes CDR1 MNHEY and CDR2 SVGEGT. The CDR3 is 12 amino acids. The CDR3: CASRQFHYEQYF. Written as DNA, the CDR3 is TGTGCCAGCAGACAGTTCCACTACGAGCAGTACTTC.

CDR3 in DNA: TGTGCCAGCAGCTCGCCGTCGTGGGAGACCCAGTACTTC. As protein: CASSSPSWETQYF. The V call is TRBV7-6, the J call TRBJ2-5; no clear D gene. The CDR3 is 13 residues long. Germline V lookup: CDR1 SGHVS, CDR2 FNYEAQ. Deletions cut 4 bases from V and 5 bases from J, with 11 bases between. Looking up the rest from reference TRBV7-6 and TRBJ2-5 gives the full variable domain: GAGVSQSPRYKVTKRGQDVALRCDPISGHVSLYWYRQALGQGPEFLTYFNYEAQQDKSGLPNDRFSAERPEGSISTLTIQRTEQRDSAMYRCASSSPSWETQYFGPGTRLLVL.

This clonotype came up a few times. This chain uses TRBV6-6 with TRBJ2-5, with unresolved D. Germline lookup yields CDR1 MNHNY and CDR2 SVGAGI (reference sequence). CDR3 length: 17 amino acids. V lost 0 bases, J lost 11 bases, and 25 bases lay in between. The CDR3 region has the DNA TGTGCCAGCAGTTACTCGATCCCCCCCGAGCTAGAGTTCGTGCAGTACTTC. It is translated as CASSYSIPPELEFVQYF.

This clonotype came up a few times. The V call is TRBV3-1, the J call TRBJ2-3; TRBD2 might be the D (7 bases). The CDR3 consists of 15 residues. V was pared by 5 bases and J by 0 bases, with 12 bases between. Per the germline V gene, CDR1 is LGHDT and CDR2 is YNNKEL (reference sequence). CDR3 nucleotides: TGTGCCAGCAGCGGGGGGGCATCTAGCACAGATACGCAGTATTTT. Translating it yields CASSGGASSTDTQYF.

This clonotype was detected a few times. The chain links TRBV6-5 to TRBJ1-2; D uncertain. This CDR3 is built from 12 residues. The germline V gene has CDR1 MNHEY and CDR2 SVGAGI. V dropped 6 bases and J dropped 4 bases, with 9 bases sitting between them. The CDR3 region is CASRAAGYGYTF. CDR3 nucleotides: TGTGCCAGCAGAGCAGCTGGCTATGGCTACACCTTC.

This clonotype came up many times. The chain carries TRBV7-9 and TRBJ1-2; TRBD1 aligns across 7 bases. V lost 3 bases and J lost 6; bases outside the gene matches: 1. In germline, CDR1 is SEHNR, CDR2 FQNEAQ (reference sequence). The CDR3 extends over 12 amino acids. CDR3 bases: TGTGCCAGCAGCTTCGGGACAGATGGCTACACCTTC. Translating gives CASSFGTDGYTF.

The sample holds a few counts of this clonotype. The rearrangement joins TRBV11-2 to TRBJ1-1; 11 bases line up with TRBD1. Germline assignment: CDR1 SGHAT and CDR2 FQNNGV. CDR3 length: 21 amino acids. V dropped 1 base and J dropped 2; count of bases not matched to a gene: 18. The chain's CDR3 is CASSLVRPGQGVGGKNTEAFF. The CDR3 DNA reads as TGTGCCAGCAGCTTAGTTAGGCCGGGACAGGGGGTGGGCGGCAAAAACACTGAAGCTTTCTTT.